Listed here is a single TCR beta chain. Categorization into cohorts depended on clinical history that participants reported. Cohort 3 donors were reported recovered after two negative PCRs, clearance, or symptom resolution. The repertoire was sequenced with immunoSEQ multiplex PCR; TCRdb's copy has only in-frame clones and lacks some. Of roughly 330,000 clones listed, around 84% were seen once; the top ten hold under 11%. CDR1 SGHDT and CDR2 YYEEEE come from the germline V gene. J lost 2 bases, V lost 4 bases, and 4 bases had no gene match. This CDR3 spans 16 amino acids. These data come from a study of blood T cell repertoires in COVID-19. Study overall: The United States, Italy and Spain were the sources of the acute and convalescent COVID-19 samples.

The sequenced sample consisted of PBMCs or T cells enriched from blood (not recorded which). The rearrangement links TRBV5-6 to TRBJ2-3, with 13 bases lining up with TRBD2. The sequence was obtained from a woman aged 18-30 years who had recovered from COVID-19. The CDR3 DNA follows: TGTGCCAGCAGCGGGGGACTAGCGGGGTTCACAGATACGCAGTATTTT. Translation gives CASSGGLAGFTDTQYF.